The 4 T cell receptor beta chains in this list originate from one sample, sequenced in a study of cytomegalovirus exposure and HLA in healthy donors. PCR used 60 Vbeta primers and 13 Jbeta primers. Only in-frame clones appear in the TCRdb table, and some are missing; sequencing was by immunoSEQ multiplex PCR. The repertoire holds 200,000 to 250,000 clones, over 70% seen once, with around 2.9% in the top ten. The sequencing input was PBMCs. These receptors all come from an older woman in good health and CMV-seropositive.

The chain carries TRBV29-1 and TRBJ1-1; weak D call: TRBD1 (5 bases). From germline, CDR1 is SQVTM and CDR2 ANQGSEA. The CDR3 sequence is 13 residues long. V was pared by 3 bases and J by 0 bases, with 8 bases between. The CDR3 region has the DNA TGCAGCGTTGAGGCAGGGATGAACACTGAAGCTTTCTTT. Residues: CSVEAGMNTEAFF.

The gene calls are TRBV4-1 and TRBJ2-5, with 12 bases identical to TRBD1. The CDR3 spans 16 residues. The ends lost 4 bases at V and 2 bases at J; junction bases unmatched: 5. CDR1 and CDR2 (germline): MGHRA, YSYEKL. In DNA form, the CDR3 reads TGCGCCAGCAGCCGCGGGACAGGGGGCCTTCAAGAGACCCAGTACTTC. This codes for CASSRGTGGLQETQYF.

This clone appeared a few times. J is TRBJ2-7 and V is TRBV10-3, with 10 positions matching TRBD1. This CDR3 comprises 15 residues. The junction had 10 bases not matched to a gene; V was cut back by 8 bases and J by 3 bases. The germline gives CDR1 ENHRY, CDR2 SYGVKD. CDR3 residues: CAIRDLGTGDYEQYF. The DNA of the CDR3 is TGTGCCATCCGCGATTTAGGGACAGGGGACTACGAGCAGTACTTC.

CDR3 nucleotide sequence: TGTGCCAGCAGCCCCAACCCGCGACAGGGGGCCGGGGCCAACGTCCTGACTTTC. Its protein is CASSPNPRQGAGANVLTF. V usage is TRBV5-4 and J usage is TRBJ2-6; 10 bases are shared with TRBD1. The trim removed 4 bases at V and 4 bases at J, leaving 11 bases unmatched. The germline gives CDR1 SGHNT, CDR2 YYREEE (reference sequence). This CDR3 has 18 residues. Together with reference TRBV5-4 and TRBJ2-6, the CDR3 gives the full variable domain: ETGVTQSPTHLIKTRGQQVTLRCSSQSGHNTVSWYQQALGQGPQFIFQYYREEENGRGNFPPRFSGLQFPNYSSELNVNALELDDSALYLCASSPNPRQGAGANVLTFGAGSRLTVL.